The rows below give T cell receptor beta chains drawn from one sample of a study of chemoradiotherapy in HPV16-positive cancers. Sequencing was performed with immunoSEQ multiplex PCR; in TCRdb, only in-frame clones are kept and a portion is missing. The table shows fewer than 40,000 clones, with approximately 73% occurring only once. Here the sequenced sample was blood, taken from a patient who underwent chemoradiotherapy. Source of these receptors: a human donor with HPV-associated anogenital cancer. The CDR3 runs from the conserved cysteine through the conserved F or W. A D gene is named only where the DNA matches it firmly. A clone size is listed for some rows: how often the clone was seen (once, few, many), or a class if it is expanded.

j_call	clone_size	v_call	cdr3_length	d_call	cdr3_aa	cdr3_nt
TRBJ2-5	.	TRBV5-1	14	TRBD1	CASSLVGQQETQYF	TGCGCCAGCAGCTTGGTGGGACAGCAAGAGACCCAGTACTTC
TRBJ1-1	.	TRBV5-1	14	TRBD1	CASRSGGSSGEAFF	TGCGCCAGCAGATCAGGGGGCTCTTCTGGAGAAGCTTTCTTT
TRBJ1-2	.	TRBV7-2	14	.	CASSQDRENYGYTF	TGTGCCAGCAGCCAGGACCGGGAGAACTATGGCTACACCTTC
TRBJ1-5	.	TRBV6-1	14	.	CASSEGTGGQPQHF	TGTGCCAGCAGTGAAGGTACGGGGGGACAGCCCCAGCATTTT
TRBJ1-2	.	TRBV6-1	13	.	CASSVEGRGGYTF	TGTGCCAGCAGTGTGGAGGGACGGGGTGGCTACACCTTC
TRBJ1-2	.	TRBV4-3	15	.	CASSQDSGGTYGYTF	TGCGCCAGCAGCCAAGATTCCGGGGGCACCTATGGCTACACCTTC
TRBJ1-1	few	TRBV10-2	13	.	CASSATGNTEAFF	TGCGCCAGCAGTGCCACAGGGAACACTGAAGCTTTCTTT
TRBJ2-3	.	TRBV2	14	TRBD2	CASSERGESDTQYF	TGTGCCAGCAGTGAACGGGGGGAGTCGGATACGCAGTATTTT
TRBJ2-1	.	TRBV5-1	15	.	CASSLEQVFYNEQFF	TGCGCCAGCAGCTTGGAACAGGTTTTTTACAATGAGCAGTTCTTC
TRBJ1-2	.	TRBV10-2	15	.	CASRGEQVSNYGYTF	TGCGCCAGCAGAGGAGAACAGGTTTCTAACTATGGCTACACCTTC
TRBJ1-5	.	TRBV27	16	.	CASSLSLGVSNQPQHF	TGTGCCAGCAGTTTATCCCTAGGGGTTAGCAATCAGCCCCAGCATTTT
TRBJ1-6	.	TRBV7-2	15	.	CASSLDGGGELSLHF	TGTGCCAGCAGCTTAGATGGCGGCGGGGAACTGTCCCTCCACTTT
TRBJ2-2	.	TRBV5-5	14	.	CASSLGADGGELFF	TGTGCCAGCAGCCTAGGAGCTGACGGCGGGGAGCTGTTTTTT
TRBJ1-3	few	TRBV9	13	.	CASSVVPGNTIYF	TGTGCCAGCAGCGTAGTCCCTGGAAACACCATATATTTT
TRBJ2-1	.	TRBV5-4	14	.	CASSSPQGYNEQFF	TGTGCCAGCAGCTCGCCCCAGGGGTACAATGAGCAGTTCTTC
TRBJ2-2	once	TRBV6-1	15	.	CASRIEGLYTGELFF	TGTGCCAGCAGGATCGAGGGACTGTACACCGGGGAGCTGTTTTTT
TRBJ2-5	.	TRBV2	14	TRBD2	CASSGLAGQETQYF	TGTGCCAGCAGTGGACTAGCGGGACAAGAGACCCAGTACTTC
TRBJ2-1	.	TRBV6-6	16	TRBD1	CASSYGDRTSYNEQFF	TGTGCCAGCAGTTACGGGGACAGGACCTCCTACAATGAGCAGTTCTTC
TRBJ1-2	.	TRBV10-3	12	.	CAITAGPYGYTF	TGTGCCATCACCGCAGGGCCCTATGGCTACACCTTC
TRBJ2-2	.	TRBV5-1	13	.	CASSKDFFGELFF	TGCGCCAGCAGCAAGGACTTCTTCGGGGAGCTGTTTTTT
TRBJ1-1	.	TRBV2	17	.	CASRRTLGEGRDTEAFF	TGTGCCAGCAGGAGGACTTTAGGGGAGGGAAGAGACACTGAAGCTTTCTTT
TRBJ2-7	.	TRBV19	11	TRBD1	CASGTGSEQYF	TGTGCCAGCGGGACAGGGTCCGAGCAGTACTTC
TRBJ2-1	.	TRBV14	15	TRBD2	CASSPGLAGGAEQFF	TGTGCCAGCAGCCCGGGACTAGCGGGGGGTGCGGAGCAGTTCTTC
TRBJ2-1	.	TRBV11-2	14	.	CASSPPSRGGEQFF	TGTGCCAGCAGCCCTCCCTCTAGGGGGGGGGAGCAGTTCTTC
TRBJ2-1	.	TRBV10-3	14	.	CAITPGGSYNEQFF	TGTGCCATCACCCCCGGGGGCTCCTACAATGAGCAGTTCTTC
TRBJ1-6	.	TRBV19	16	.	CASSTHATGQNSPLHF	TGTGCCAGTAGCACCCATGCGACGGGACAAAATTCACCCCTCCACTTT
TRBJ2-5	once	TRBV18	12	TRBD1	CASTGAEETQYF	TGTGCCAGCACAGGGGCGGAAGAGACCCAGTACTTC
TRBJ2-7	once	TRBV12-5	14	TRBD1	CASGWSGGSYEQYF	TGTGCTAGTGGTTGGTCAGGGGGCTCCTACGAGCAGTACTTC
TRBJ2-6	.	TRBV5-6	13	.	CASSPWGANVLTF	TGTGCCAGCAGCCCCTGGGGGGCCAACGTCCTGACTTTC
TRBJ1-2	.	TRBV5-1	15	.	CASSLGQGNDYGYTF	TGCGCCAGCAGCTTGGGTCAGGGGAATGACTATGGCTACACCTTC
TRBJ2-1	.	TRBV5-1	14	.	CASSWGRKVNEQFF	TGCGCCAGCAGCTGGGGCAGGAAGGTCAATGAGCAGTTCTTC
TRBJ1-1	few	TRBV19	13	.	CASSIAGRTEAFF	TGTGCCAGTAGTATTGCAGGGAGGACTGAAGCTTTCTTT
TRBJ2-2	.	TRBV7-3	15	TRBD1	CASSLMGQGNRELFF	TGTGCCAGCAGCTTAATGGGACAGGGGAATCGGGAGCTGTTTTTT
TRBJ2-5	.	TRBV7-3	13	.	CASSSGMSETQYF	TGTGCCAGCAGCTCGGGGATGTCGGAGACCCAGTACTTC
TRBJ2-5	.	TRBV7-9	14	TRBD2	CASSSRGGWETQYF	TGTGCCAGCAGCTCCCGGGGGGGCTGGGAGACCCAGTACTTC
TRBJ2-5	.	TRBV5-1	19	TRBD2	CASSWDPGLAGAGKETQYF	TGCGCCAGCAGCTGGGATCCGGGACTAGCGGGGGCCGGGAAAGAGACCCAGTACTTC
TRBJ1-2	few	TRBV27	16	.	CASSRTTGYNSYGYTF	TGTGCCAGCAGTCGTACTACAGGCTACAACTCCTATGGCTACACCTTC
TRBJ2-5	.	TRBV5-4	17	TRBD2	CASSLAPMRGARETQYF	TGTGCCAGCAGCTTGGCTCCGATGCGGGGGGCAAGAGAGACCCAGTACTTC
TRBJ2-6	.	TRBV5-1	15	.	CASSLFPTGANVLTF	TGCGCCAGCAGCTTGTTTCCAACCGGGGCCAACGTCCTGACTTTC
TRBJ1-2	.	TRBV5-4	16	TRBD1	CASSIKDRGVKNGYTF	TGTGCCAGCAGCATAAAGGACAGGGGAGTCAAAAATGGCTACACCTTC
TRBJ2-3	.	TRBV7-9	16	.	CASSLPPGVGTDTQYF	TGTGCCAGCAGCTTACCGCCGGGGGTGGGCACAGATACGCAGTATTTT
TRBJ2-1	few	TRBV6-5	15	TRBD2	CASRKTSGGYNEQFF	TGTGCCAGCAGGAAGACTAGCGGGGGTTACAATGAGCAGTTCTTC
TRBJ2-1	few	TRBV10-3	15	.	CAISESGLERYEQFF	TGTGCCATCAGTGAGTCCGGGCTAGAGAGGTATGAGCAGTTCTTC
TRBJ2-7	.	TRBV7-2	13	.	CASSLGGDYEQYF	TGTGCCAGCAGCTTGGGCGGAGACTACGAGCAGTACTTC
TRBJ2-3	once	TRBV7-6	19	TRBD2	CASSLQSAGGMSVADTQYF	TGTGCCAGCAGTCTACAATCGGCGGGGGGAATGTCGGTGGCAGATACGCAGTATTTT
TRBJ2-3	.	TRBV29-1	17	.	CSAQIPTFRWGTDTQYF	TGCAGCGCCCAAATCCCCACTTTCAGGTGGGGCACAGATACGCAGTATTTT
TRBJ2-1	.	TRBV2	15	TRBD1	CASSSGTGDFNEQFF	TGTGCCAGCAGTTCCGGGACAGGGGATTTCAATGAGCAGTTCTTC
TRBJ2-3	.	TRBV6-5	14	TRBD2	CASSYSTSGDTQYF	TGTGCCAGCAGTTACTCGACTAGCGGAGATACGCAGTATTTT
TRBJ1-2	.	TRBV7-9	15	TRBD1	CASSLETGDRYGYTF	TGTGCCAGCAGCTTAGAGACAGGGGACCGCTATGGCTACACCTTC